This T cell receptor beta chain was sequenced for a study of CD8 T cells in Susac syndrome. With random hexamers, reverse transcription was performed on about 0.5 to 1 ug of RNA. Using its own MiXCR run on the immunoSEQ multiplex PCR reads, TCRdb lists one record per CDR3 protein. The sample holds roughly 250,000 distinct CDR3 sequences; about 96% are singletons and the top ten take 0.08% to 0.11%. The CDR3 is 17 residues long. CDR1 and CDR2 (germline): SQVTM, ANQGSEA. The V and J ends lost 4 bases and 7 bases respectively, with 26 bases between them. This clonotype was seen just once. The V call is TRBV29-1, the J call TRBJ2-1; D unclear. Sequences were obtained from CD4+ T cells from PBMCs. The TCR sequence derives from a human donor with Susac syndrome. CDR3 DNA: TGCAGCGTTGTAGGTCTCGAGGTAGCCGTCTCGGGTAATGAGCAGTTCTTC. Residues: CSVVGLEVAVSGNEQFF.